Listed below are T cell receptor beta chains from one sample, sequenced in a study of lymphopenia after photon versus proton radiotherapy. Clones were read by immunoSEQ multiplex PCR, and TCRdb kept only the in-frame ones, dropping some. The table records 160,000 or so clones, around nine tenths of them present only once. The specimen was peripheral blood, collected from a patient treated with photon-based radiotherapy. The receptors stem from a man aged 50 to 60 with gastric cancer. Both conserved end residues are part of each CDR3. Each record gives: CDR3 length, D gene, J gene, clone size, V gene, CDR3 DNA, CDR3 protein. D genes are given only for firm matches. Clone size is stated in some rows and not others, as once, few, many or a class when expanded.

length: 18
D: .
J: TRBJ1-2
size: .
V: TRBV5-4
DNA: TGTGCCAGCAGCTTGGCTTCAGGTCAGGGCAAAAAAAACTATGGCTACACCTTC
CDR3: CASSLASGQGKKNYGYTF

length: 17
D: .
J: TRBJ1-3
size: .
V: TRBV9
DNA: TGTGCCAGCAGCACCGGGACCGGATTACCCTCTGGAAACACCATATATTTT
CDR3: CASSTGTGLPSGNTIYF

length: 15
D: .
J: TRBJ1-2
size: .
V: TRBV7-2
DNA: TGTGCCAGCAGCCCAACCCAAGGGACGGTAAATGGCTACACCTTC
CDR3: CASSPTQGTVNGYTF

length: 17
D: TRBD2
J: TRBJ2-7
size: .
V: TRBV9
DNA: TGTGCCAGCAGCGTCAAATCCTCGATGGCGGGAGGCTACGAGCAGTACTTC
CDR3: CASSVKSSMAGGYEQYF

length: 16
D: .
J: TRBJ2-1
size: .
V: TRBV19
DNA: TGTGCCAGTAGTACCCCATATCCCGGGTATTACAATGAGCAGTTCTTC
CDR3: CASSTPYPGYYNEQFF

length: 13
D: .
J: TRBJ2-3
size: .
V: TRBV10-3
DNA: TGTGCCATCAGTGCCAGACCGGAAGATACGCAGTATTTT
CDR3: CAISARPEDTQYF

length: 13
D: .
J: TRBJ1-2
size: once
V: TRBV30
DNA: TGTGCCTGGACACTCAAGCGGGGCTATGGCTACACCTTC
CDR3: CAWTLKRGYGYTF

length: 13
D: .
J: TRBJ1-1
size: .
V: TRBV5-1
DNA: TGCGCCAGCAGCCTAATACTGAACACTGAAGCTTTCTTT
CDR3: CASSLILNTEAFF

length: 15
D: TRBD1
J: TRBJ2-7
size: .
V: TRBV6-5
DNA: TGTGCCAGCAGTTCCGGACAGGGTAGGTCCTACGAGCAGTACTTC
CDR3: CASSSGQGRSYEQYF

length: 16
D: .
J: TRBJ2-6
size: .
V: TRBV7-8
DNA: TGTGCCAGCAGCTTAACCGGTAGCTCTGGGGCCAACGTCCTGACTTTC
CDR3: CASSLTGSSGANVLTF

length: 12
D: TRBD1
J: TRBJ2-7
size: .
V: TRBV2
DNA: TGTGCCAGCAGGGACAGGGGATCCGAGCAGTACTTC
CDR3: CASRDRGSEQYF

length: 13
D: .
J: TRBJ2-5
size: .
V: TRBV2
DNA: TGTGCCAGCAGTGAGGAGCAGGGAGAGACCCAGTACTTC
CDR3: CASSEEQGETQYF

length: 14
D: .
J: TRBJ2-3
size: .
V: TRBV6-6
DNA: TGTGCCAGCAGTTCGGCCAAACCCACAGATACGCAGTATTTT
CDR3: CASSSAKPTDTQYF

length: 14
D: TRBD2
J: TRBJ2-1
size: .
V: TRBV5-6
DNA: TGTGCCAGCAGCTCGGGACTAAATTACAATGAGCAGTTCTTC
CDR3: CASSSGLNYNEQFF

length: 14
D: .
J: TRBJ1-1
size: .
V: TRBV7-2
DNA: TGTGCCAGCAGCTTAGGCGCGGGAGGGACTGAAGCTTTCTTT
CDR3: CASSLGAGGTEAFF

length: 16
D: .
J: TRBJ1-3
size: .
V: TRBV5-6
DNA: TGTGCCAGCACCCCCCGGGGAACAGGGACTGGAAACACCATATATTTT
CDR3: CASTPRGTGTGNTIYF

length: 14
D: .
J: TRBJ1-5
size: .
V: TRBV19
DNA: TGTGCCAGTAGTAATGGTGGTCGCAATCAGCCCCAGCATTTT
CDR3: CASSNGGRNQPQHF

length: 14
D: .
J: TRBJ1-1
size: .
V: TRBV7-3
DNA: TGTGCCAGCAGCCCAGGGGTTCAAAACACTGAAGCTTTCTTT
CDR3: CASSPGVQNTEAFF

length: 15
D: TRBD2
J: TRBJ2-2
size: .
V: TRBV7-7
DNA: TGTGCCAGCAGCCCTAGCGGGTCGATCACCGGGGAGCTGTTTTTT
CDR3: CASSPSGSITGELFF

length: 15
D: TRBD2
J: TRBJ2-7
size: .
V: TRBV19
DNA: TGTGCCAGTAGTACCAGACTAGCGGGAGGGTACGAGCAGTACTTC
CDR3: CASSTRLAGGYEQYF

length: 17
D: TRBD2
J: TRBJ2-7
size: once
V: TRBV28
DNA: TGTGCCAGCAGTAGAAATCCTAGCGGGAGGAGCTCCTACGAGCAGTACTTC
CDR3: CASSRNPSGRSSYEQYF

length: 17
D: TRBD2
J: TRBJ2-1
size: .
V: TRBV30
DNA: TGTGCCTGGAGTGGGATTACTAGCGGGAGCTCCTACAATGAGCAGTTCTTC
CDR3: CAWSGITSGSSYNEQFF

length: 19
D: .
J: TRBJ1-1
size: .
V: TRBV7-8
DNA: TGTGCCAGCAGCCCGCCGGGGCTAATTTGGGACTATAAGAACACTGAAGCTTTCTTT
CDR3: CASSPPGLIWDYKNTEAFF

length: 16
D: .
J: TRBJ2-3
size: once
V: TRBV7-7
DNA: TGTGCCAGCAGCTTAGTGGACAGAAAGAGTACAGATACGCAGTATTTT
CDR3: CASSLVDRKSTDTQYF

length: 14
D: .
J: TRBJ2-7
size: once
V: TRBV7-9
DNA: TGTGCCAGCAGCCCATCTGGGACCTCCGGTGAGCAGTACTTC
CDR3: CASSPSGTSGEQYF

length: 14
D: TRBD2
J: TRBJ2-1
size: .
V: TRBV11-3
DNA: TGTGCCAGCAGCTTCGGACTAGCCGGCAATGAGCAGTTCTTC
CDR3: CASSFGLAGNEQFF

length: 17
D: TRBD1
J: TRBJ2-7
size: .
V: TRBV6-1
DNA: TGTGCCAGCAGTGATAGACAGGGGAAGAGAAGGTCCTACGAGCAGTACTTC
CDR3: CASSDRQGKRRSYEQYF

length: 14
D: .
J: TRBJ1-3
size: .
V: TRBV19
DNA: TGTGCCAGTAGTATGACTGCTTCTGGAAACACCATATATTTT
CDR3: CASSMTASGNTIYF

length: 16
D: .
J: TRBJ2-1
size: .
V: TRBV6-4
DNA: TGTGCCAGCAGTGTACAGGGCGCGGGCTCCTACAATGAGCAGTTCTTC
CDR3: CASSVQGAGSYNEQFF

length: 18
D: TRBD2
J: TRBJ2-7
size: .
V: TRBV30
DNA: TGTGCCTGGAGGAGGGGCTTAACTAGCGGAGGTCCAACCTACGAGCAGTACTTC
CDR3: CAWRRGLTSGGPTYEQYF

length: 14
D: .
J: TRBJ1-2
size: .
V: TRBV19
DNA: TGTGCCAGTAGTTTGGGACCGCCCAACTATGGCTACACCTTC
CDR3: CASSLGPPNYGYTF

length: 11
D: .
J: TRBJ1-6
size: .
V: TRBV30
DNA: TGTGCCTGGAGTTCAAATTCACCCCTCCACTTT
CDR3: CAWSSNSPLHF

length: 13
D: .
J: TRBJ1-1
size: once
V: TRBV7-9
DNA: TGTGCCAGCAGCGTCACCATGAACACTGAAGCTTTCTTT
CDR3: CASSVTMNTEAFF

length: 17
D: TRBD2
J: TRBJ2-1
size: .
V: TRBV6-4
DNA: TGTGCCAGCAGTAATATAGCGGGAGCCCCCTCCTACAATGAGCAGTTCTTC
CDR3: CASSNIAGAPSYNEQFF

length: 12
D: .
J: TRBJ1-1
size: few
V: TRBV2
DNA: TGTGTCTCACATTGGGGTGACACTGAAGCTTTCTTT
CDR3: CVSHWGDTEAFF

length: 15
D: TRBD1
J: TRBJ2-7
size: .
V: TRBV9
DNA: TGTGCCAGCAGCCAGGGAGGGACAGGGGGATACGAGCAGTACTTC
CDR3: CASSQGGTGGYEQYF

length: 20
D: .
J: TRBJ1-2
size: .
V: TRBV10-3
DNA: TGTGCCATCAGTGAGAATCCTTTCCGCGGGCGCAACATGTTTCGTGGTGGCTACACCTTC
CDR3: CAISENPFRGRNMFRGGYTF

length: 16
D: .
J: TRBJ2-1
size: .
V: TRBV7-9
DNA: TGTGCCAGCAGCGGCACAGGGATGCGGTCCTACAATGAGCAGTTCTTC
CDR3: CASSGTGMRSYNEQFF

length: 15
D: TRBD1
J: TRBJ2-7
size: .
V: TRBV2
DNA: TGTGCCAGCAGTGGATCGGGACAGGGGTTCTACGAGCAGTACTTC
CDR3: CASSGSGQGFYEQYF

length: 14
D: .
J: TRBJ1-4
size: few
V: TRBV9
DNA: TGTGCCAGCAGTACTCACCCTCTTAGTGAAAAACTGTTTTTT
CDR3: CASSTHPLSEKLFF

length: 14
D: .
J: TRBJ2-7
size: .
V: TRBV6-1
DNA: TGTGCCAGCAGGCCTCTGGACAGTCCCTACGAGCAGTACTTC
CDR3: CASRPLDSPYEQYF

length: 14
D: .
J: TRBJ1-5
size: once
V: TRBV27
DNA: TGTGCCAGCAGTTTCTTGGGGAGCAATCAGCCCCAGCATTTT
CDR3: CASSFLGSNQPQHF

length: 18
D: TRBD2
J: TRBJ2-1
size: many
V: TRBV19
DNA: TGTGCCAGTAGTATGGGGGGACTTAGCGGGAGGAGGCACAATGAGCAGTTCTTC
CDR3: CASSMGGLSGRRHNEQFF

length: 14
D: TRBD1
J: TRBJ2-7
size: .
V: TRBV5-5
DNA: TGTGCCAGCAGTTCTCGGACAGGGACGAACGAGCAGTACTTC
CDR3: CASSSRTGTNEQYF

length: 15
D: .
J: TRBJ2-1
size: .
V: TRBV2
DNA: TGTGCCAGCAGTGAAAGGGAGGGCCAGGGGAATGAGCAGTTCTTC
CDR3: CASSEREGQGNEQFF

length: 14
D: .
J: TRBJ1-2
size: .
V: TRBV25-1
DNA: TGTGCCAGCAGTGAGAGGGACAATCGCTATGGCTACACCTTC
CDR3: CASSERDNRYGYTF

length: 17
D: TRBD1
J: TRBJ1-4
size: .
V: TRBV7-6
DNA: TGTGCCAGCAGCTGGCGAAAACCGGGACAGCGTAATGAAAAACTGTTTTTT
CDR3: CASSWRKPGQRNEKLFF

length: 13
D: TRBD1
J: TRBJ2-7
size: .
V: TRBV7-9
DNA: TGTGCCACCGAGAGACAGGGGTTCGACGAGCAGTACTTC
CDR3: CATERQGFDEQYF

length: 15
D: TRBD2
J: TRBJ2-1
size: .
V: TRBV6-1
DNA: TGTGCCAGCAGTGCGAGAAGCGGGGGATACAATGAGCAGTTCTTC
CDR3: CASSARSGGYNEQFF

length: 19
D: TRBD2
J: TRBJ2-2
size: .
V: TRBV5-1
DNA: TGCGCCAGCAGCTTGGTGGGACTAGCGGGAGGGCCTCGCACCGGGGAGCTGTTTTTT
CDR3: CASSLVGLAGGPRTGELFF

length: 16
D: .
J: TRBJ2-7
size: .
V: TRBV19
DNA: TGTGCCAGTAGTATTGCGTGGGGTTTCCCGTCCTACGAGCAGTACTTC
CDR3: CASSIAWGFPSYEQYF

length: 14
D: TRBD2
J: TRBJ2-7
size: .
V: TRBV6-1
DNA: TGTGCCAGCAGCGGCGGGACTAGCGGCTACGAGCAGTACTTC
CDR3: CASSGGTSGYEQYF

length: 18
D: .
J: TRBJ2-3
size: few
V: TRBV14
DNA: TGTGCCAGCAGCCAAGAAAGGGCGAGAGCCCCTAGCACAGATACGCAGTATTTT
CDR3: CASSQERARAPSTDTQYF

length: 15
D: .
J: TRBJ2-7
size: .
V: TRBV4-3
DNA: TGCGCCAGCAGCCAAGAGTGGACCGGGCGTTACGAGCAGTACTTC
CDR3: CASSQEWTGRYEQYF

length: 13
D: .
J: TRBJ1-5
size: .
V: TRBV7-2
DNA: TGTGCCAGCAGCCTCTCTGTTTGGCAGCCCCAGCATTTT
CDR3: CASSLSVWQPQHF

length: 13
D: .
J: TRBJ2-3
size: .
V: TRBV29-1
DNA: TGCAGCGTTGGGCCAGGGAGCACAGATACGCAGTATTTT
CDR3: CSVGPGSTDTQYF

length: 15
D: .
J: TRBJ2-5
size: .
V: TRBV7-9
DNA: TGTGCCAGCAGCTCTAATACAGGGTCCCAAGAGACCCAGTACTTC
CDR3: CASSSNTGSQETQYF

length: 15
D: TRBD2
J: TRBJ2-2
size: once
V: TRBV9
DNA: TGTGCCAGCAGCGTAGCTACTAGCGGGAACGGGGAGCTGTTTTTT
CDR3: CASSVATSGNGELFF